This TCR beta chain emerged from a study of tumor-infiltrating lymphocytes in primary liver carcinoma. TCR beta cDNA came from approximately 490 ng total RNA, primed with a constant-region primer. Nested multiplex PCR, run for three rounds with slightly modified ARM-PCR, yielded TCR beta libraries. Rounds one and two of PCR, each of roughly 10 cycles, were primed with TRBV1-TRBV30 forward primers and a C-beta reverse primer. TCRdb recomputed calls from the multiplex PCR reads with MiXCR, one row per CDR3 protein. The sample lists 330,000 or so distinct CDR3 sequences, around 60% occurring once. The CDR3 covers 15 residues. Germline V gene sequence: CDR1 SGHAT, CDR2 FQNNGV. Deletions cut 0 bases from V and 7 bases from J, with 13 bases between. A note on this clonotype: Here the CDR3 omits its conserved ending phenylalanine or tryptophan, so a read error is the likely source.

RNA was extracted from whole blood without cell sorting, alongside germline DNA. The TCR was taken from a man in his forties with primary liver carcinoma and hepatitis B virus infection. Sequenced material: peripheral blood. The rearrangement links TRBV11-2 to TRBJ2-1, with D unclear. CDR3 region: CASSLDVGRVNEQFC. The CDR3 bases are TGTGCCAGCAGCTTAGACGTTGGACGGGTTAATGAGCAGTTCTGC.